This T cell receptor beta chain was retrieved from a study of blood T cells in healthy people across ages. Study outcomes and limitations: Samples with more naive T cells showed higher observed beta diversity. The fall in TCR beta diversity per million T cells was roughly linear with age.

Combining a sample-barcoded 5' primer with a J-beta primer mix, a second PCR ran for 7 to 11 cycles. MiXCR was run by TCRdb on the 5' RACE reads, yielding one entry per CDR3 protein. The data hold 1.5 million to 2 million distinct CDR3 sequences, with roughly 32% observed a single time. Every donor provided 7.5 to 10 milliliters of peripheral blood. Germline V gives CDR1 DFQATT, CDR2 SNEGSKA (reference sequence). The CDR3 sequence is 11 residues long. Trimming took 3 bases from V and 3 from J, leaving 6 bases between them. This clonotype was recorded a few times. The antigen is undetermined. The sample consisted of blood. The chain has TRBV20-1 and TRBJ2-7; D is undetermined. The receptor was isolated from a young woman in good health. For the CDR3, the DNA is TGCAGTGCTAGTAAGCTCTACGAGCAGTACTTC. Its translation is CSASKLYEQYF.